This TCR beta chain was obtained from a study of cytomegalovirus exposure and HLA in healthy donors. Study information: A previous analysis identified 117 million unique TCR beta sequences derived from roughly 180 million T cells.

Germline lookup yields CDR1 LNHDA and CDR2 SQIVND (reference sequence). CDR3 length equals 15 residues. Trimming took 4 bases from V and 2 from J, leaving 15 bases between them. Primers included in the PCR were 60 Vbeta and 13 Jbeta primers. Clones were read by immunoSEQ multiplex PCR, and TCRdb kept only the in-frame ones, dropping some. This table has approximately 190,000 clones, approximately 85% appearing once. Study outcomes and limitations: In the analysis, some V segments, TRBV6-2 and TRBV6-3 included, were excluded as indistinguishable.

The sample holds one count of this clone. What it recognizes is unknown. Sample: PBMCs. The chain carries TRBV19 and TRBJ2-7; perhaps TRBD1 as D (6 bases). This TCR derives from a woman in her late teens or twenties in good health and CMV-seronegative. Here the CDR3 DNA reads TGTGCCAGTAGTACAGCCGGGACACCTACCTACGAGCAGTACTTC. It yields the protein CASSTAGTPTYEQYF.